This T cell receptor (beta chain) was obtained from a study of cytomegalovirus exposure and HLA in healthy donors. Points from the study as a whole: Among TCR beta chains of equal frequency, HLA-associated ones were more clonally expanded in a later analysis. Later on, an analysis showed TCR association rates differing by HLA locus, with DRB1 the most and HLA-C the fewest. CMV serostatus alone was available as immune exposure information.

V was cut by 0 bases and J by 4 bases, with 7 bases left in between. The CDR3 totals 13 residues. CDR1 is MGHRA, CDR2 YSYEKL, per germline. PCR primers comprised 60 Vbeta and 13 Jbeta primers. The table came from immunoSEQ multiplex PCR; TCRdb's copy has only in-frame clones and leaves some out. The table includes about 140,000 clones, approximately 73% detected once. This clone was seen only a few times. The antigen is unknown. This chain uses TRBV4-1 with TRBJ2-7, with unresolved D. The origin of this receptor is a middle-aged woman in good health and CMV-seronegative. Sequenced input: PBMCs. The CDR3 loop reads CASSQERRYEQYF. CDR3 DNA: TGCGCCAGCAGCCAAGAAAGGCGGTACGAGCAGTACTTC.